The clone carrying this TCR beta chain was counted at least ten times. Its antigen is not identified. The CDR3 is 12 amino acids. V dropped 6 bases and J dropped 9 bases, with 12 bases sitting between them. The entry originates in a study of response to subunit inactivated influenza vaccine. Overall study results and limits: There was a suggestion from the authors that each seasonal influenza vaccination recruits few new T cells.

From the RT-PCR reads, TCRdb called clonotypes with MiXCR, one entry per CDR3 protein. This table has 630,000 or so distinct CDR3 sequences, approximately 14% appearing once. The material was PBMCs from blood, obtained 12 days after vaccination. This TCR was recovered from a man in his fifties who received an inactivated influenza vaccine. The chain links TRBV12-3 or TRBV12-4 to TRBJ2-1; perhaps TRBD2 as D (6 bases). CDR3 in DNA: TGTGCCAGCAGCCTAGCGACCGGTGAGCAGTTCTTC. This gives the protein CASSLATGEQFF.